Listed below are T cell receptor beta chains from one sample, sequenced in a study of blood T cell repertoires in COVID-19. Using immunoSEQ multiplex PCR, the repertoire was profiled, and TCRdb retains in-frame clones only, with some absent. The sample holds 300,000 to 350,000 clones, 65% to 85% seen once. Sequencing was done on a sample of peripheral blood. The source is a man younger than 45 with active or convalescent COVID-19. The CDR3 runs from the conserved cysteine through the conserved F or W. The order of the fields is J gene, V gene, CDR3 protein.

TRBJ2-1	TRBV5-1	CASSRQGDEQFF
TRBJ2-3	TRBV24-1	CATSGTDLTDTQYF
TRBJ2-1	TRBV10-1	CASRDHRAYNEQFF
TRBJ1-2	TRBV5-5	CASSLTTDSGYGYTF
TRBJ1-2	TRBV20-1	CSASGQGNYTF
TRBJ1-1	TRBV9	CASSVGGGQNTEAFF
TRBJ1-5	TRBV2	CASSESDSLSQPQHF
TRBJ2-5	TRBV11-2	CASSLGKETQYF
TRBJ1-1	TRBV7-8	CASSLVRRGSTEAFF
TRBJ1-3	TRBV14	CASSQDLRLQTIYF
TRBJ2-5	TRBV27	CASSPSPGTGETQYF
TRBJ2-2	TRBV11-2	CASSLPWLPELFF
TRBJ2-5	TRBV3-1/TRBV3-2	CASSGTAVGTSGGAGETQYF
TRBJ2-7	TRBV6-2/TRBV6-3	CASSSSGSYPYEQYF
TRBJ2-7	TRBV15	CATSISRREGREQYF
TRBJ2-7	TRBV2	CASNPGTPSYEQYF
TRBJ1-3	TRBV18	CASSPRQGSTRSGNTIYF
TRBJ2-7	TRBV7-2	CASSLGLAGDSEQYF
TRBJ2-4	TRBV3-1/TRBV3-2	CASSQGLSAKNIQYF
TRBJ2-7	TRBV4-3	CASSHYGTGGRYEQYF
TRBJ2-1	TRBV5-5	CASSLTQRSSSYNEQFF
TRBJ2-1	TRBV5-3	CARSSTRSSYNEQFF
TRBJ1-1	TRBV7-3	CASSPSGDTEAFF
TRBJ1-5	TRBV7-6	CASSLGPDIASNQPQHF
TRBJ2-3	TRBV6-1	CASSGGGRAVTSTDTQYF
TRBJ1-2	TRBV18	CASFSTGFHYGYTF